The following is a TCR beta chain sequence with its context. Its cognate antigen is unknown. The sample belongs to a study of T cell responses to AZD1222 COVID-19 vaccine. As for the study in general: Timing groups of about 4 and about 12 weeks for second doses were pooled. General study results and limits: Two doses of AZD1222 preceded a rise in Spike-specific TCR breadth and depth.

The assay was immunoSEQ multiplex PCR, and TCRdb's table has in-frame clones only and misses some. The repertoire holds about 85,000 clones, with roughly nine tenths as singletons. There are 15 residues in the CDR3. Germline loops: CDR1 KGHSH, CDR2 LQKENI. The trim removed 6 bases at V and 5 bases at J, leaving 10 bases unmatched. The sequence was collected from an adult in good health. The source material was peripheral blood, sampled on day 0 of AZD1222 vaccination. J is TRBJ2-1 and V is TRBV18, with 7 nucleotides matching TRBD1. CDR3 sequence reads: CASSPGTGVHNEQFF. The CDR3 DNA follows: TGTGCCAGCTCCCCCGGAACAGGGGTCCACAATGAGCAGTTCTTC.